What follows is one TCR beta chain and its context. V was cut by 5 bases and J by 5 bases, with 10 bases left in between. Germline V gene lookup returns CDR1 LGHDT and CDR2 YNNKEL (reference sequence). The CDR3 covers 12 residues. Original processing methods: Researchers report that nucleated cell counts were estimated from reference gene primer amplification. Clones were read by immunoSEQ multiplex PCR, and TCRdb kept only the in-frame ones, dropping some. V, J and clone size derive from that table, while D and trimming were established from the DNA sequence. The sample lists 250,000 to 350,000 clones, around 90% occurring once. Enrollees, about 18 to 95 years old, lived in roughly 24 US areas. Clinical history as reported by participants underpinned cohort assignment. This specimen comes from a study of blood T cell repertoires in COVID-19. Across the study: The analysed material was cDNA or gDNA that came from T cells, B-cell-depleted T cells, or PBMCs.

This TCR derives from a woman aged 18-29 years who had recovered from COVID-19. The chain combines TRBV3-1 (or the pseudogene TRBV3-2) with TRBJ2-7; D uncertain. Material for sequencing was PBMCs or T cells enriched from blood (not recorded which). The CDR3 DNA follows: TGTGCCAGCAGCTTCGGAGTCAACGAGCAGTACTTC. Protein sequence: CASSFGVNEQYF.